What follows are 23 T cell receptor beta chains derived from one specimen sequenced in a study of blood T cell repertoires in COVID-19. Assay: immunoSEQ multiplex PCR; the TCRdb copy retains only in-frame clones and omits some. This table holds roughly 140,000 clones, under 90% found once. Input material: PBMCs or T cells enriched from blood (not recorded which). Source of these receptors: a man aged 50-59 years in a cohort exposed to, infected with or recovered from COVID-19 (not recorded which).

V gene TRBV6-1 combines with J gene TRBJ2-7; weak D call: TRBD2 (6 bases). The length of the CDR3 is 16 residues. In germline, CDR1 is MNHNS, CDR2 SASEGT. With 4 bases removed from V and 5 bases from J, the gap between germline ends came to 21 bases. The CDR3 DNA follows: TGTGCCAGCAGTGGCCGGGGGTTCGGGCGGCCTGACGAGCAGTACTTC. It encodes CASSGRGFGRPDEQYF.

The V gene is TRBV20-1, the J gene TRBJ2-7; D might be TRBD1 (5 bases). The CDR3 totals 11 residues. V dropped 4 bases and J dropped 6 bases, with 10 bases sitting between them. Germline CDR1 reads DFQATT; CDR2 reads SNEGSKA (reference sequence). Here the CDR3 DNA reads TGCAGTGCTAAAGGGGTCCGCGAGCAGTACTTC. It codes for CSAKGVREQYF.

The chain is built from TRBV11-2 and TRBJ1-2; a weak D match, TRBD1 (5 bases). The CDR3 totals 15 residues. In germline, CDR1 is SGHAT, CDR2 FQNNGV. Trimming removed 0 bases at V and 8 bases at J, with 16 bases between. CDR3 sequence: CASSLDREGLWGYTF. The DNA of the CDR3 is TGTGCCAGCAGCTTAGATCGGGAGGGACTCTGGGGCTACACCTTC.

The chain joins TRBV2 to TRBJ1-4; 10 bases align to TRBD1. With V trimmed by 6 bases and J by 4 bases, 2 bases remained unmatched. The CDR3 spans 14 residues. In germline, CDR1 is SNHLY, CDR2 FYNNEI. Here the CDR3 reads CASRTGGSNEKLFF. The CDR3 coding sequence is TGTGCCAGCAGGACAGGGGGCAGTAATGAAAAACTGTTTTTT.

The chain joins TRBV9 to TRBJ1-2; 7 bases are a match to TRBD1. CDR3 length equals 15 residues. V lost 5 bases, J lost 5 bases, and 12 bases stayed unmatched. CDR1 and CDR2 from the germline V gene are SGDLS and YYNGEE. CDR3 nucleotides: TGTGCCAGCAGTCTTAGAAGCTCGGACAGGTATGGCTACACCTTC. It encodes CASSLRSSDRYGYTF.

In nucleotides, the CDR3 is TGTGCCAGCAGCCCCGGGGACAGGGTAACCCACACTGAAGCTTTCTTT. Its protein is CASSPGDRVTHTEAFF. This sequence joins TRBV9 and TRBJ1-1, with 9 positions matching TRBD1. This CDR3 comprises 16 residues. Germline V lookup: CDR1 SGDLS, CDR2 YYNGEE. V lost 4 bases and J lost 3; bases outside the gene matches: 10.

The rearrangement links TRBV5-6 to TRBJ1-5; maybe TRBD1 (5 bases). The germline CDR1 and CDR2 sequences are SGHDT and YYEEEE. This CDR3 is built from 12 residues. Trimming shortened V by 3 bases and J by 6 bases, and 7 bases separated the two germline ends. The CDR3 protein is CASSYQGQPQHF. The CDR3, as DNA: TGTGCCAGCAGCTACCAGGGTCAGCCCCAGCATTTT. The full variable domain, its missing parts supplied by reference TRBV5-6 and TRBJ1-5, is DAGVTQSPTHLIKTRGQQVTLRCSPKSGHDTVSWYQQALGQGPQFIFQYYEEEERQRGNFPDRFSGHQFPNYSSELNVNALLLGDSALYLCASSYQGQPQHFGDGTRLSIL.

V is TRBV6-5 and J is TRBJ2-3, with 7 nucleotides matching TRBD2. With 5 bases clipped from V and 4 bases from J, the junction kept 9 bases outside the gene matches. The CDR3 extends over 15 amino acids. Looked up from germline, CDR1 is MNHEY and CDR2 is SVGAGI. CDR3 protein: CASSHGSSGPDTQYF. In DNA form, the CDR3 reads TGTGCCAGCAGTCACGGGTCTAGCGGACCAGATACGCAGTATTTT.

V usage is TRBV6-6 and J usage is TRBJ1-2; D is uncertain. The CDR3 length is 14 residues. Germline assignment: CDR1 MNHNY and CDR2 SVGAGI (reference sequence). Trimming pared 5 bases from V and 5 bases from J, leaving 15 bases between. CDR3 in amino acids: CASSPDGGQYGYTF. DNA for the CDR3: TGTGCCAGCAGTCCGGATGGAGGGCAGTATGGCTACACCTTC.

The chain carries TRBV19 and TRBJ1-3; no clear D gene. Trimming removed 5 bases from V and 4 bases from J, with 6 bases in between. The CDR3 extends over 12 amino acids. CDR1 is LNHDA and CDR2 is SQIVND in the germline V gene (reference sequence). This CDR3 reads CASSPQGNTIYF. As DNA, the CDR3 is TGTGCCAGTAGTCCACAGGGAAACACCATATATTTT.

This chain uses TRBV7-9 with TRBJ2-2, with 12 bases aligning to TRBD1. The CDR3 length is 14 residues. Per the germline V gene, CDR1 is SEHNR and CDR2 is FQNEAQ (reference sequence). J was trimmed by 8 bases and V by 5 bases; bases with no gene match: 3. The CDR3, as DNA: TGTGCCAGCAGCGAGGGACAGGGGGCTGGGGAGCTGTTTTTT. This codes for CASSEGQGAGELFF.

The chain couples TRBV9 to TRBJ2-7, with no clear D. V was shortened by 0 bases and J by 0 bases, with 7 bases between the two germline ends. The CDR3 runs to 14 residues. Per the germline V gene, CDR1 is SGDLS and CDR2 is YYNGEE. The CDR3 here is CASSVDGASYEQYF. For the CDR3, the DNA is TGTGCCAGCAGCGTAGATGGAGCCTCCTACGAGCAGTACTTC.

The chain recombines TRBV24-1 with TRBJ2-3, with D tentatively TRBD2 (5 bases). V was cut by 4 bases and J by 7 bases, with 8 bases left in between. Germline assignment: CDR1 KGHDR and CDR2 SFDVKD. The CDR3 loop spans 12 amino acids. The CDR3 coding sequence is TGTGCCACCAGTGAAACTAGGAATACGCAGTATTTT. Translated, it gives CATSETRNTQYF.

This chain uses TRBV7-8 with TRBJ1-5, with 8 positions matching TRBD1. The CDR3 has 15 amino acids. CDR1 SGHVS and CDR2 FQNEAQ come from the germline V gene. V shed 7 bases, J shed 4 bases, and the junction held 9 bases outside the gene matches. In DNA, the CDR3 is TGTGCCAGCAACCGACAGGGGACGGAAAATCAGCCCCAGCATTTT. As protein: CASNRQGTENQPQHF.

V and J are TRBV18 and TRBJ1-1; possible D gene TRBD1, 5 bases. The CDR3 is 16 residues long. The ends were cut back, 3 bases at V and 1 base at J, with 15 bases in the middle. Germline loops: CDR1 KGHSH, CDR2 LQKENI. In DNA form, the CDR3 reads TGTGCCAGCTCACCTACAACCTCAGGGCCGAACACTGAAGCTTTCTTT. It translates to CASSPTTSGPNTEAFF.

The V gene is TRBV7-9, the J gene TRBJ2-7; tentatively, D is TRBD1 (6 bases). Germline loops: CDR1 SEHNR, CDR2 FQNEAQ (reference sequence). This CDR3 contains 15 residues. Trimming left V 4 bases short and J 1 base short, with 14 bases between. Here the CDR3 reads CASSWTRDKSYEQYF. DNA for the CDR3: TGTGCCAGCAGCTGGACCCGGGACAAATCCTACGAGCAGTACTTC.

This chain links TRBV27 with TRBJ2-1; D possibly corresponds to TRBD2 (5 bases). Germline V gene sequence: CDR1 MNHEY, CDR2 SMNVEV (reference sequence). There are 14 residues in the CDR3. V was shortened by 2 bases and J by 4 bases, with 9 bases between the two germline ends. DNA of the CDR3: TGTGCCAGCAGTTTACTAGCATCGTACAATGAGCAGTTCTTC. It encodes CASSLLASYNEQFF.

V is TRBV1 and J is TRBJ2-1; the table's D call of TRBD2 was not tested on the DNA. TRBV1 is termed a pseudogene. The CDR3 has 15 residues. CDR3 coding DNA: TGCACCAGCAGCCAAGTTGCGGGTGGTGTAAATGAGCAGTTCTTC. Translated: CTSSQVAGGVNEQFF.

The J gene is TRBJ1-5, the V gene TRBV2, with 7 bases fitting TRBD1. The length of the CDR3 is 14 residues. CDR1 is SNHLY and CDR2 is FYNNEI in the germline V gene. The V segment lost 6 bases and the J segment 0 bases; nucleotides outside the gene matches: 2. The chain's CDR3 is CASRDRVSNQPQHF. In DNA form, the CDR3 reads TGTGCCAGCAGAGACAGGGTTAGCAATCAGCCCCAGCATTTT.

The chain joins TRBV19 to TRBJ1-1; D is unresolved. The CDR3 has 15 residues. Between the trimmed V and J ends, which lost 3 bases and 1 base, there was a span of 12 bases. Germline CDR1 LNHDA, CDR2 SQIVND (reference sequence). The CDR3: CASSIGGNSNTEAFF. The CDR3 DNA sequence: TGTGCCAGTAGTATTGGCGGCAACTCGAACACTGAAGCTTTCTTT.

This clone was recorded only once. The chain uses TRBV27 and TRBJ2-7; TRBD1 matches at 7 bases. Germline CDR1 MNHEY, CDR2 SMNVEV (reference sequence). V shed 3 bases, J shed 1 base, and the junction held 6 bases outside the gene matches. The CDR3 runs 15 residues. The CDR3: CASSFGTANSYEQYF. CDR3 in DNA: TGTGCCAGCAGTTTTGGGACAGCGAATTCCTACGAGCAGTACTTC.

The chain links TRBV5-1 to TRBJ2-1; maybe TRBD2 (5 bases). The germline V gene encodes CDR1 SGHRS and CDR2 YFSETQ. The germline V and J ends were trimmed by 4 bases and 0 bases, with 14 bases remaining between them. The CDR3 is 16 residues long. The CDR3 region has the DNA TGCGCCAGCAGCCCCGGACTCATGAGCTCCTACAATGAGCAGTTCTTC. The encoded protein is CASSPGLMSSYNEQFF.

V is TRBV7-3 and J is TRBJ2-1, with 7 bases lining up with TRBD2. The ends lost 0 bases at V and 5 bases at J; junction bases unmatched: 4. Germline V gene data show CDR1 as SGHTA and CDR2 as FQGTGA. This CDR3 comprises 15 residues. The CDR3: CASSLTGGTNNEQFF. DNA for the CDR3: TGTGCCAGCAGCTTAACGGGGGGGACGAACAATGAGCAGTTCTTC.